Described below is a single TCR beta chain sequence and its context. Alongside a J-beta primer mix, a sample-barcoded 5' primer served in a second PCR lasting about 7 to 11 cycles. TCRdb re-analysed the 5' RACE reads in MiXCR, keeping a single row per CDR3 protein. The sample lists some 690,000 distinct CDR3 sequences; approximately 22% were seen once. This sample was taken from a study of blood T cells in healthy people across ages. The source is a man aged 65 to 85 in good health. The sequenced sample consisted of blood.

CDR3 nucleotides: TGTGCCAGCAGTACGGGGGCTAAGGGAGAAAAACTGTTTTTT. This gives the protein CASSTGAKGEKLFF. This chain links TRBV6-6 with TRBJ1-4; D is possibly TRBD1 (6 bases). This CDR3 has 14 amino acids. V lost 5 bases to trimming and J lost 8 bases, with 15 bases between them. Germline V lookup: CDR1 MNHNY, CDR2 SVGAGI (reference sequence).